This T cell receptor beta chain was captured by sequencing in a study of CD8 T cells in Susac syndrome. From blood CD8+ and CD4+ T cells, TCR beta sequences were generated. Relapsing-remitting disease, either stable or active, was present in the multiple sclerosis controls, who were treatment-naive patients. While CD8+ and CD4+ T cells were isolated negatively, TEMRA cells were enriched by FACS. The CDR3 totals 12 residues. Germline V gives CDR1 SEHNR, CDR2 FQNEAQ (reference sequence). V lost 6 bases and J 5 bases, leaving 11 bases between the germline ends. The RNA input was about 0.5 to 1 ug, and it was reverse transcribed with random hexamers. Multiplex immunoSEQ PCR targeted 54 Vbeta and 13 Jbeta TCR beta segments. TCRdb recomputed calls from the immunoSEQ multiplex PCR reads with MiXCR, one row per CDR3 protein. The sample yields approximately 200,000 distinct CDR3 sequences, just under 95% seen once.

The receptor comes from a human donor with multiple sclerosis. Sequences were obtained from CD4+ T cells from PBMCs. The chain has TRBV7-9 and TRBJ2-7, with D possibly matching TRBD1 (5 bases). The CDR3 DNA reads TGTGCCAGCAGGTATCAGGGTGACGAGCAGTACTTC. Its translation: CASRYQGDEQYF.